This T cell receptor (beta chain) was found in a study of post-analysis software for immune sequencing data. Study details: Included among the disease courses, which were recorded for the cohort, were relapsing-remitting, secondary progressive and progressive-relapsing multiple sclerosis. Study-wide points: Same-batch preparations were strongly co-clustered by F measure. The five TRBV segments detected at higher frequency in patients than in controls included TRBV5-6, TRBV5-1 and TRBV20-1.

This clonotype occurred once. What it binds is unknown. This CDR3 contains 13 residues. The V end lost 6 bases, the J end lost 7 bases, and 13 bases lay between the germline ends. Carried by the TCR beta cDNA libraries were unique molecular identifiers. Some 500,000 cDNA molecules were obtained per 1 to 10 million input T cells. MiXCR, run by TCRdb on the PCR reads, gives a single entry per CDR3 protein. The sample consists of hundreds of thousands of distinct CDR3 sequences, approximately 45% of them appearing once. J is TRBJ1-5 and V is TRBV12-3 or TRBV12-4, with D perhaps TRBD1 (5 bases). Input material: blood. This sequence was found in a girl aged 5-17 years with multiple sclerosis. CDR3 nucleotides: TGTGCCAGCAGGTCCGGGAGGGGCCAGCCCCAGCATTTT. Residues: CASRSGRGQPQHF.